The present T cell receptor beta chain was sequenced within a study of shared clonotypes between healthy human individuals. Donors were healthy HIV-negative adults without recently reported acute infections or vaccinations. Trimming left V 3 bases short and J 6 bases short, with 6 bases between. The CDR3 length is 11 residues. Germline V gives CDR1 DFQATT, CDR2 SNEGSKA (reference sequence). TCRdb keeps only in-frame clones here, not all; method: immunoSEQ multiplex PCR. The sample yields about 980,000 clones, more than 75% seen once. Sequenced input: memory CD4+ T cells sorted from blood. Subset: CD45RA-negative fraction. The chain links TRBV20-1 to TRBJ2-1; the D is unclear. The sequence came from a man aged 18 to 30 in good health. CDR3 amino acids: CSASRLNEQFF. Here the CDR3 DNA reads TGCAGTGCTAGCAGGCTCAATGAGCAGTTCTTC.